These T cell receptor beta chains were read from a single sample in a study of T cell responses to AZD1222 COVID-19 vaccine. The data were produced by immunoSEQ multiplex PCR, yet TCRdb's version contains in-frame clones alone and is incomplete. This sample yields more than 140,000 clones, of which approximately 89% are seen a single time; approximately 5.3% belongs to the top ten. Sequencing used peripheral blood, obtained on day 0 of AZD1222 vaccination. All receptors derive from an adult in good health. CDR3s include the opening cysteine and the closing phenylalanine or tryptophan. D genes are given only for firm matches. Rows give clone size only sometimes, using once, few, many, or a class for an expanded clone.

j_gene,d_gene,abundance,v_gene,CDR3aa,CDR3nt
TRBJ1-6,TRBD1,-,TRBV28,CASRTPGQSNSPLHF,TGTGCCAGCAGAACACCGGGACAGAGTAATTCACCCCTCCACTTT
TRBJ1-4,-,-,TRBV3-1/TRBV3-2,CASSQDRAGKREKLFF,TGTGCCAGCAGCCAAGATAGGGCAGGGAAGCGTGAAAAACTGTTTTTT
TRBJ2-3,-,-,TRBV5-6,CASSPSGTLTDTQYF,TGTGCCAGCAGCCCCTCCGGGACATTGACAGATACGCAGTATTTT
TRBJ1-6,-,-,TRBV28,CASSPYNSPLHF,TGTGCCAGCAGTCCTTATAATTCACCCCTCCACTTT
TRBJ1-5,-,-,TRBV28,CASSETRDFQPQHF,TGTGCCAGCAGTGAGACACGGGACTTTCAGCCCCAGCATTTT
TRBJ2-7,TRBD2,once,TRBV5-1,CASSLQTSGFYEQYF,TGCGCCAGCAGTTTGCAGACTAGCGGTTTCTACGAGCAGTACTTC
TRBJ2-7,-,-,TRBV18,CASSPGFEQYF,TGTGCCAGCTCACCTGGGTTCGAGCAGTACTTC
TRBJ1-3,-,-,TRBV5-6,CASSLKGLAGNTIYF,TGTGCCAGCAGCTTGAAGGGACTCGCTGGAAACACCATATATTTT
TRBJ2-1,-,-,TRBV11-1,CASSFSYEQFF,TGTGCCAGCAGCTTTTCTTATGAGCAGTTCTTC
TRBJ1-4,-,-,TRBV5-5,CASTLVGRGGEKLFF,TGTGCCAGCACCCTAGTTGGTAGGGGAGGAGAAAAACTGTTTTTT
TRBJ1-1,-,-,TRBV12-3/TRBV12-4,CASSLFETEAFF,TGTGCCAGCAGTTTGTTCGAAACTGAAGCTTTCTTT
TRBJ1-1,-,-,TRBV7-9,CASSLRTGGTEAFF,TGTGCCAGCAGCTTAAGGACGGGTGGAACTGAAGCTTTCTTT